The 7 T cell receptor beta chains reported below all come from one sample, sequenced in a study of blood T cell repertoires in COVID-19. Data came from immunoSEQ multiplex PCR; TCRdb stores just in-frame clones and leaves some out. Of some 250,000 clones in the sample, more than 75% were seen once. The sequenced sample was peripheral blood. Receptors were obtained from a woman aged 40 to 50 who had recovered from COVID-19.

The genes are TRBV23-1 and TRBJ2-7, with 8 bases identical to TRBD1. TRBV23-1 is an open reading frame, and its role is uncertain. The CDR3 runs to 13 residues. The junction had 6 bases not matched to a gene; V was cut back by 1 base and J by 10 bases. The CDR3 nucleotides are TGCGCCAGCAGTCAATTTTACAGGGGGAAACAGTACGTC. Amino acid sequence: CASSQFYRGKQYV.

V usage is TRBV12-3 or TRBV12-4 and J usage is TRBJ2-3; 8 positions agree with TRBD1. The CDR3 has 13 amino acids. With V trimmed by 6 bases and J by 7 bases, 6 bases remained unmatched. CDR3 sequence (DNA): TGTGCCAGCAGCCCAGGGGGCGACTATACGCAGTATTTT. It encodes CASSPGGDYTQYF.

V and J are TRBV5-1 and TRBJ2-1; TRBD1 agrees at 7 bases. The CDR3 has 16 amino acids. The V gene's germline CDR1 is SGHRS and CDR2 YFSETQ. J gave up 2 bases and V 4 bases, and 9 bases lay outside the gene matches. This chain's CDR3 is CASSDTTGSAYNEQFF. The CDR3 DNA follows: TGCGCCAGCAGCGACACGACAGGGTCGGCCTACAATGAGCAGTTCTTC.

The DNA for the CDR3 is TGTGCCATCAGTGACGGGGGAAGCTCTGGAAACACCATATATTTT. Its protein is CAISDGGSSGNTIYF. The rearrangement links TRBV10-3 to TRBJ1-3; a weak D match, TRBD1 (5 bases). Germline CDR1 and CDR2: ENHRY and SYGVKD. This CDR3 contains 15 residues. V lost 3 bases and J lost 0, with 9 bases in between.

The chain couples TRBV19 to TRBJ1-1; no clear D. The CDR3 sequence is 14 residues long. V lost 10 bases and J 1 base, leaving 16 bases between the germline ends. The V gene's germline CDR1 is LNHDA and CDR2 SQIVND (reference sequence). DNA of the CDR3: TGTGCCACCCGCCCGGGGTGGGGGAACACTGAAGCTTTCTTT. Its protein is CATRPGWGNTEAFF.

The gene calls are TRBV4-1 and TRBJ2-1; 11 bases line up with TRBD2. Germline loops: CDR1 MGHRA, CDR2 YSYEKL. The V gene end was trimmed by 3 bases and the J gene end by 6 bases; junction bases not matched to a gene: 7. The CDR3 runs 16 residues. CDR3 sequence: CASSHPGTSGVNEQFF. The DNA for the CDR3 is TGCGCCAGCAGCCACCCCGGGACTAGCGGCGTCAATGAGCAGTTCTTC.

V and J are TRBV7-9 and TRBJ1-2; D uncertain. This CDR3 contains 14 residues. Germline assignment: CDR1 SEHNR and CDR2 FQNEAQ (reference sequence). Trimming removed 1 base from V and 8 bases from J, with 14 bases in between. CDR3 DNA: TGTGCCAGCAGCTTAGTTGGGCAAAGGTTGGGCTACACCTTC. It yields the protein CASSLVGQRLGYTF.